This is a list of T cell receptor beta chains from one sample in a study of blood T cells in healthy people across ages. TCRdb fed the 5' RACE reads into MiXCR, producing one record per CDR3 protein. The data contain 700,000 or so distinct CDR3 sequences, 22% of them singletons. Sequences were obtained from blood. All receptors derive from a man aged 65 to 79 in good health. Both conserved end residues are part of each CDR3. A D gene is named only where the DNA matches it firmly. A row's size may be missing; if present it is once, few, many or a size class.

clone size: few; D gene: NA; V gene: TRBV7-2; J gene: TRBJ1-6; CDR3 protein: CASSLQGGEALHF
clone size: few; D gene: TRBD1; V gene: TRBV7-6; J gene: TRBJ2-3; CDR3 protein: CASSLSGTGGADTQYF
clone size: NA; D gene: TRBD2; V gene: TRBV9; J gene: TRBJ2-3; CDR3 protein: CASSEAGEADTQYF
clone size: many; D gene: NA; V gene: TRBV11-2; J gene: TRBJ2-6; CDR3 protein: CASSSSGRAGANVLTF
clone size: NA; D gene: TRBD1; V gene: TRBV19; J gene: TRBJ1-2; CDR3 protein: CASSVQGKTAYGYTF
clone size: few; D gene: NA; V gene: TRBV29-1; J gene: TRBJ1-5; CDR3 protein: CSVGEQASNQPQHF
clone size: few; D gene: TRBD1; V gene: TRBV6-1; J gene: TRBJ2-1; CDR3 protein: CASSPGTGRMHEQFF
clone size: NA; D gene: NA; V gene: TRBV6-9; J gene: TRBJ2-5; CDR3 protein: CASSYVFGHNQETQYF
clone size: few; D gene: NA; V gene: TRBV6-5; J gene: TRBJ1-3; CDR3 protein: CATAGNTIYF
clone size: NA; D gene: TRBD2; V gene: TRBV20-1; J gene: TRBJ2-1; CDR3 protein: CSARDLGLAGSSYNEQFF
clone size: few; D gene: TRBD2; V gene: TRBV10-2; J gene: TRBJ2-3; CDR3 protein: CASSDPTGTSGPRDTQYF
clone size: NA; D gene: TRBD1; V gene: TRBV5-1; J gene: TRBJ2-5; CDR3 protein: CASSFIPGQGTSGETQYF
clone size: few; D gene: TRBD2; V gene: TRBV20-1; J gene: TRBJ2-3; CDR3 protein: CSARESGGSPDTQYF
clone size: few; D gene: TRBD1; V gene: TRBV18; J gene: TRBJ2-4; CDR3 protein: CASSHPGQGKLAAKNIQYF
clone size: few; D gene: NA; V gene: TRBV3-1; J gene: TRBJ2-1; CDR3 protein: CASSPQGLSSNEQFF
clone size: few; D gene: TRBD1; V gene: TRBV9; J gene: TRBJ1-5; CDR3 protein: CASSETGVDNQPQHF
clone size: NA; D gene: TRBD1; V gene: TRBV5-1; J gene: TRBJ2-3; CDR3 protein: CASSPGDRGLNTDTQYF
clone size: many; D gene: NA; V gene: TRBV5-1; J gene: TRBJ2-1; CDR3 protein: CASSFVTSFSPYNEQFF
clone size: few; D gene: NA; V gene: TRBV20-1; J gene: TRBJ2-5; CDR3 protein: CSAFYRPARTQYF
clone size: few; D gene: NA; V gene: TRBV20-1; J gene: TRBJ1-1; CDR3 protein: CSVPEKGDTEAFF
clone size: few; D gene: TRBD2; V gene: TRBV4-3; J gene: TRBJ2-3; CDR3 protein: CASSQDERGGTDTQYF
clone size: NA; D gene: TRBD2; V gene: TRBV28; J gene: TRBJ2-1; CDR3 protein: CASSSPGLDGYEQFF
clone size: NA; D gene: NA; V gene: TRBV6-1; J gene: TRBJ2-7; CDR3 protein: CASSAGGLIYEQYF
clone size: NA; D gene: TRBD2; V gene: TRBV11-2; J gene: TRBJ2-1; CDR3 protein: CASSLGWAGGDNEQFF
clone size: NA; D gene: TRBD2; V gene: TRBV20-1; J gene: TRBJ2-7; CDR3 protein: CSAEQPSGGDYEQYF
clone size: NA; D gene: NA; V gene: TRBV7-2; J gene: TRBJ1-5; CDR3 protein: CASSPQGRVLNQPQHF